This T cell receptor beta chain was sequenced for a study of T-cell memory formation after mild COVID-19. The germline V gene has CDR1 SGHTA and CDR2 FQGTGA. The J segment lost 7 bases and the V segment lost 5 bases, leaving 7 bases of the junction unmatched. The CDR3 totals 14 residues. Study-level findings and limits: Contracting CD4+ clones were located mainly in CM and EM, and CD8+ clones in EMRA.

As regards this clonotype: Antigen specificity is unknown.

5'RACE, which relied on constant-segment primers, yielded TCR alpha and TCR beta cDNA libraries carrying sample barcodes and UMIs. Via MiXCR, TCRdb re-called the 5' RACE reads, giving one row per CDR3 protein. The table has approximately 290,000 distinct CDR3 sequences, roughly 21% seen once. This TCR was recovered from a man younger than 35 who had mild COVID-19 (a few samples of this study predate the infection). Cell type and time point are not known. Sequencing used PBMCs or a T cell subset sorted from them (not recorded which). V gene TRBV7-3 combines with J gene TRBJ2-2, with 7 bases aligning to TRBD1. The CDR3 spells CASSPDRAGGELFF. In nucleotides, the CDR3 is TGTGCCAGCAGCCCAGACAGGGCTGGCGGGGAGCTGTTTTTT.